These 20 T cell receptor beta chains originate from one sample sequenced in a study of cytomegalovirus exposure and HLA in healthy donors. PCR involved 60 Vbeta and 13 Jbeta primers. Profiled with immunoSEQ multiplex PCR; TCRdb holds only in-frame clones, not every one. The sample records about 140,000 clones, 55% to 80% being singletons. Sample: PBMCs. The receptor source for this set is a woman aged 40 to 55 in good health and CMV-seronegative.

The V call is TRBV7-9, the J call TRBJ2-1; 9 nucleotides line up with TRBD1. V lost 0 bases, J lost 2 bases, and 5 bases stayed unmatched. The CDR3 runs 17 residues. CDR1 is SEHNR and CDR2 is FQNEAQ in the germline V gene (reference sequence). CDR3 loop: CASSLAGQGSPYNEQFF. Here the CDR3 DNA reads TGTGCCAGCAGCTTAGCGGGACAGGGCTCGCCCTACAATGAGCAGTTCTTC.

The chain employs TRBV2 and TRBJ1-2; 7 nucleotides line up with TRBD1. The V segment lost 5 bases and the J segment 8 bases; nucleotides outside the gene matches: 14. The CDR3 spans 15 residues. Germline CDR1 SNHLY, CDR2 FYNNEI. Here the CDR3 reads CASSRDSKASYGYTF. CDR3 DNA sequence: TGTGCCAGCAGTCGGGACAGTAAGGCCTCATACGGCTACACCTTC.

This clone was counted only a few times. This CDR3 is CASSSYRATNEKLFF. DNA for the CDR3: TGTGCCAGCAGTTCCTACAGAGCAACTAATGAAAAACTGTTTTTT. The V call is TRBV7-8, the J call TRBJ1-4; D ambiguous. The CDR3 totals 15 residues. Trimming took off 6 bases at V and 0 bases at J, with 11 bases between the two ends. Germline V CDR1 and CDR2: SGHVS, FQNEAQ. Drawing the rest from reference TRBV7-8 and TRBJ1-4, the complete variable domain is GAGVSQSPRYKVAKRGQDVALRCDPISGHVSLFWYQQALGQGPEFLTYFQNEAQLDKSGLPSDRFFAERPEGSVSTLKIQRTQQEDSAVYLCASSSYRATNEKLFFGSGTQLSVL.

This chain uses TRBV19 with TRBJ2-1; D call uncertain. The CDR3 is 14 amino acids. The V gene's germline CDR1 is LNHDA and CDR2 SQIVND (reference sequence). The V and J ends lost 6 bases and 9 bases respectively, with 18 bases between them. The CDR3 region is CASSDSLPPGEQFF. The CDR3 coding sequence is TGTGCCAGTAGCGACTCCCTTCCGCCTGGTGAGCAGTTCTTC. Looking up the rest from reference TRBV19 and TRBJ2-1 gives the full variable domain: DGGITQSPKYLFRKEGQNVTLSCEQNLNHDAMYWYRQDPGQGLRLIYYSQIVNDFQKGDIAEGYSVSREKKESFPLTVTSAQKNPTAFYLCASSDSLPPGEQFFGPGTRLTVL.

V usage is TRBV6-5 and J usage is TRBJ2-7; 11 bases match TRBD1. Per germline, CDR1 MNHEY and CDR2 SVGAGI. The CDR3 loop spans 15 amino acids. Losses at the gene ends were 5 bases for V and 8 bases for J; bases not matched to a gene: 11. CDR3 DNA: TGTGCCAGCAGTGGACTTAGGACAGGGGGCGAAAAGCAGTACTTC. Amino acid sequence: CASSGLRTGGEKQYF.

This chain uses TRBV7-8 with TRBJ1-1; 9 nucleotides agree with TRBD1. Germline V CDR1 and CDR2: SGHVS, FQNEAQ. This CDR3 comprises 16 residues. The J segment lost 5 bases and the V segment lost 5 bases, leaving 12 bases of the junction unmatched. CDR3 in DNA: TGTGCCAGCAGCCCCGGGACAGGGAATGTGCAGACTGAAGCTTTCTTT. Encoded protein: CASSPGTGNVQTEAFF.

The V gene is TRBV5-1, the J gene TRBJ2-5; 8 bases agree with TRBD1. Germline V gene lookup returns CDR1 SGHRS and CDR2 YFSETQ. The J segment lost 2 bases and the V segment lost 0 bases, leaving 3 bases of the junction unmatched. The CDR3 is made up of 15 amino acids. The CDR3 reads CASSLGTGWQETQYF. CDR3 nucleotide sequence: TGCGCCAGCAGCTTGGGGACAGGGTGGCAAGAGACCCAGTACTTC.

This chain links TRBV18 with TRBJ2-7; perhaps TRBD1 as D (5 bases). This CDR3 comprises 15 residues. Looked up from germline, CDR1 is KGHSH and CDR2 is LQKENI. Trimming removed 2 bases at V and 0 bases at J, with 11 bases between. For the CDR3, the DNA is TGTGCCAGCTCACCAGTCAGGGCCCCCTCCTACGAGCAGTACTTC. Protein product: CASSPVRAPSYEQYF.

CDR3 sequence reads: CASSPWDRDGNEQFF. For the CDR3, the DNA is TGTGCCAGCTCACCGTGGGACAGGGATGGCAATGAGCAGTTCTTC. The rearrangement links TRBV18 to TRBJ2-1; 9 nucleotides match TRBD1. The V segment lost 3 bases and the J segment 6 bases; nucleotides outside the gene matches: 6. Per germline, CDR1 KGHSH and CDR2 LQKENI. The CDR3 has 15 residues.

The V and J genes are TRBV4-3 and TRBJ2-6; tentative D call: TRBD1 (6 bases). Germline assignment: CDR1 LGHNA and CDR2 YSLEER. The CDR3 spans 17 residues. The V end lost 2 bases, the J end lost 4 bases, and 15 bases lay between the germline ends. The CDR3 loop reads CASSQHRTGSGANVLTF. The CDR3 DNA sequence: TGCGCCAGCAGCCAACATCGAACAGGGTCAGGGGCCAACGTCCTGACTTTC.

This rearrangement joins TRBV19 to TRBJ2-3, with D uncertain. This CDR3 has 13 amino acids. V lost 5 bases and J 0 bases, leaving 6 bases between the germline ends. Germline V lookup: CDR1 LNHDA, CDR2 SQIVND (reference sequence). The CDR3 here is CASSAVSTDTQYF. The CDR3 DNA reads as TGTGCCAGTAGTGCGGTTAGCACAGATACGCAGTATTTT.

V is TRBV6-1 and J is TRBJ2-1; D ambiguous. The germline gives CDR1 MNHNS, CDR2 SASEGT. Trimming removed 5 bases from V and 5 bases from J, with 16 bases in between. CDR3 length equals 15 residues. The CDR3, as DNA: TGTGCCAGCAGTCCACACCTCCATCAGGACAATGAGCAGTTCTTC. This encodes CASSPHLHQDNEQFF.

This clone was detected once. The chain couples TRBV19 to TRBJ1-2; a possible D gene is TRBD1 (6 bases). Trimming shortened V by 6 bases and J by 3 bases, and 8 bases separated the two germline ends. This CDR3 has 12 amino acids. Germline CDR1 is LNHDA and CDR2 is SQIVND (reference sequence). CDR3 sequence reads: CASSNRDYGYTF. In DNA, the CDR3 is TGTGCCAGTAGCAACAGGGACTATGGCTACACCTTC.

The chain links TRBV2 to TRBJ1-1; 10 nucleotides agree with TRBD1. The CDR3 contains 13 residues. Germline V gene lookup returns CDR1 SNHLY and CDR2 FYNNEI. V gave up 8 bases and J gave up 5 bases; unmatched junction bases: 5. CDR3 nucleotide sequence: TGTGCCAGCTTGGGACAGGGGCGAACTGAAGCTTTCTTT. The encoded protein is CASLGQGRTEAFF.

The chain has TRBV18 and TRBJ2-5, with TRBD1 identical over 7 bases. CDR1 is KGHSH and CDR2 is LQKENI in the germline V gene. The CDR3 has 13 amino acids. Trimming removed 3 bases from V and 3 bases from J; junction bases left unmatched: 1. CDR3 DNA: TGTGCCAGCTCACCCGGGACAGAAGAGACCCAGTACTTC. Protein product: CASSPGTEETQYF.

This chain uses TRBV9 with TRBJ2-3, with TRBD2 as a possible D gene (6 bases). The CDR3 loop spans 17 amino acids. Deletions cut 0 bases from V and 0 bases from J, with 14 bases between. In germline, CDR1 is SGDLS, CDR2 YYNGEE. CDR3 residues: CASSVGEGLASTDTQYF. The CDR3 DNA reads as TGTGCCAGCAGCGTAGGCGAGGGACTGGCTAGCACAGATACGCAGTATTTT.

The genes are TRBV5-4 and TRBJ1-1, with 7 positions matching TRBD1. The CDR3 extends over 15 amino acids. CDR1 is SGHNT and CDR2 is YYREEE in the germline V gene (reference sequence). J lost 0 bases, V lost 4 bases, and 6 bases had no gene match. DNA of the CDR3: TGTGCCAGCAGCATGACAGGGAACATGAACACTGAAGCTTTCTTT. Protein product: CASSMTGNMNTEAFF.

This clone showed up just once. The chain combines TRBV5-1 with TRBJ2-7, with 9 bases that match TRBD2. The germline CDR1 and CDR2 sequences are SGHRS and YFSETQ. With 1 base clipped from V and 2 bases from J, the junction kept 4 bases outside the gene matches. CDR3 length: 15 amino acids. The CDR3 protein is CASSLRSGGTYEQYF. The CDR3 DNA reads TGCGCCAGCAGCTTGCGCAGCGGGGGGACCTACGAGCAGTACTTC.

The V and J genes are TRBV2 and TRBJ2-7, with D possibly matching TRBD1 (5 bases). The length of the CDR3 is 14 residues. The V and J ends lost 2 bases and 2 bases respectively, with 10 bases between them. Germline V gene data show CDR1 as SNHLY and CDR2 as FYNNEI. The CDR3 nucleotides read TGTGCCAGCAGTGAACAAGGGGAAACCTACGAGCAGTACGTC. Translated, it gives CASSEQGETYEQYV.

The chain links TRBV21-1 to TRBJ2-7; the D call TRBD1 from the table was never checked on the DNA. TRBV21-1 is a recognized pseudogene. The CDR3 contains 16 residues. DNA of the CDR3: TGTGCCAGCAGCAAAGAGAGGACAGAAGAAACCTACGAGCAGTACGTC. Amino acid sequence: CASSKERTEETYEQYV.